Sequencing of this TCR beta chain was carried out in a study of identical twins. Study-wide findings and caveats: Clonotypes of the beta chain that were abundant in cord blood carried fewer insertions (memory repertoires showed none).

This CDR3 comprises 13 residues. Germline V lookup: CDR1 SEHNR, CDR2 FQNEAQ (reference sequence). V lost 1 base and J lost 12, with 13 bases in between. This clonotype showed up just a few times. Its antigen is currently unknown. Each CDR3 protein gets one entry after TCRdb re-called the 5' RACE reads with MiXCR. Of about 550,000 distinct CDR3 sequences detected, approximately 20% appear once; the ten largest clones hold about 0.48%. Only healthy Caucasians were enrolled as donors. The sample was also linked to a second study, of yellow fever vaccine responses in identical twins.

Input material: CD4+ T cells sorted from blood. V and J are TRBV7-9 and TRBJ2-1, with D perhaps TRBD1 or TRBD2 (5 bases each). The source of this sequence is a woman younger than 30 in good health. CDR3 nucleotide sequence: TGTGCCAGCAGCTTAGTTGAGGGGTCGATGCAGTTCTTC. The encoded protein is CASSLVEGSMQFF.